Many counts were recorded for the clone carrying this T cell receptor (beta chain). Its antigen is unknown. This sample was included in a study of T cells in Graves' hyperthyroidism and ophthalmopathy. The study, taken as a whole, reports: Ophthalmopathy was distinguished from stable hyperthyroidism by 13 V-J signatures. Blood also showed most of the thyroid clonotypes that were expanded above 0.001.

Uncontrolled infection, other autoimmune disease, pregnancy or lactation barred patients from enrollment. Diagnoses rested on clinical symptoms, serum thyroxine and TRAb, thyroid ultrasound and orbital computed tomography. Amplification yielded TCR beta CDR3 regions, with RNA transcripts as the source. The HTBI primer set drove a first-round RT-PCR of the TCR CDR3. TCRdb fed the multiplex PCR reads into MiXCR, producing one record per CDR3 protein. This repertoire shows approximately 510,000 distinct CDR3 sequences, about 45% found once; its top ten account for about two fifths. The material sequenced was peripheral blood or thyroid tissue (not recorded which). This receptor was taken from an adult woman with Graves' disease, either hyperthyroidism or ophthalmopathy (not recorded which).

The CDR3 reads CASSSGLGLSYEQYF. The CDR3 nucleotides read TGTGCCAGCAGTTCCGGACTGGGGCTTTCCTACGAGCAGTACTTC. V and J are TRBV7-2 and TRBJ2-7; D may match TRBD1 or TRBD2 (5 bases each). The CDR3 consists of 15 residues. V lost 6 bases and J lost 1, with 16 bases in between. Per germline, CDR1 SGHTA and CDR2 FQGNSA.